The clone carrying this TCR beta chain came up a few times. Its target is not known. The source of the sample is a study of response to subunit inactivated influenza vaccine. General observations from the study: The authors offered the suggestion that each seasonal influenza vaccination recruits few new T cells.

Germline CDR1 SEHNR, CDR2 FQNEAQ (reference sequence). This CDR3 contains 15 residues. Trimming pared 2 bases from V and 3 bases from J, leaving 13 bases between. TCRdb re-analysed the RT-PCR reads in MiXCR, keeping a single row per CDR3 protein. The sample includes around 850,000 distinct CDR3 sequences, approximately 17% of them seen just once. Source: PBMCs from blood, taken approximately 5 days after vaccination. This chain uses TRBV7-9 with TRBJ2-5; D uncertain. This TCR was recovered from a man aged 50 to 60 who received an inactivated influenza vaccine. Here the CDR3 DNA reads TGTGCCAGCAGCTTACCAGCCAGCTCAAAAGAGACCCAGTACTTC. It yields the protein CASSLPASSKETQYF.